The 29 T cell receptor beta chains below come from one sample, sequenced in a study of cytomegalovirus exposure and HLA in healthy donors. Clones were read by immunoSEQ multiplex PCR, and TCRdb kept only the in-frame ones, dropping some. The repertoire consists of under 250,000 clones, with around 90% occurring once and the leading ten covering 2%. The sample comprised PBMCs. Receptors were obtained from a woman in her late teens or twenties in good health and CMV-seropositive.

To note about this clone: The same CDR3 is also encoded by other DNA sequences in this sample. The rearrangement links TRBV30 to TRBJ2-7; tentatively, D is TRBD1 (6 bases). Per the germline V gene, CDR1 is GTSNPN and CDR2 is SVGIG (reference sequence). The germline V and J ends were trimmed by 0 bases and 2 bases, with 8 bases remaining between them. The CDR3 loop spans 13 amino acids. The CDR3 here is CAWSVGDTYEQYF. CDR3 DNA: TGTGCCTGGAGTGTAGGGGACACCTACGAGCAGTACTTC.

This clone was recorded once. V gene TRBV11-2 combines with J gene TRBJ2-7; D gene unclear. Germline-derived CDR1 and CDR2 are SGHAT and FQNNGV. The CDR3 contains 14 residues. V gave up 5 bases and J gave up 2 bases, with 13 bases separating them. CDR3 DNA sequence: TGTGCCAGCAGCCCTGGGCCCTCTACCTACGAGCAGTACTTC. Protein sequence: CASSPGPSTYEQYF.

The chain combines TRBV15 with TRBJ2-2; D is possibly TRBD2 (6 bases). This CDR3 is built from 16 residues. The germline V and J ends were trimmed by 8 bases and 2 bases, with 18 bases remaining between them. Germline CDR1 LNHNV, CDR2 YYDKDF (reference sequence). The CDR3 loop is CATYISRDSNTGELFF. As DNA, the CDR3 is TGTGCCACCTACATCTCCCGGGACTCTAACACCGGGGAGCTGTTTTTT.

The V and J genes are TRBV4-2 and TRBJ1-1, with 10 bases lining up with TRBD1. The CDR3 extends over 15 amino acids. The V segment lost 4 bases and the J segment 4 bases; nucleotides outside the gene matches: 6. Per germline, CDR1 LGHNA and CDR2 YNFKEQ. The CDR3 DNA reads TGTGCCAGCAGCCCAGAGGACAGGGGGGGCACTGAAGCTTTCTTT. Amino acid sequence: CASSPEDRGGTEAFF.

V usage is TRBV11-3 and J usage is TRBJ2-6; a possible D gene is TRBD1 (5 bases). Trimming removed 5 bases from V and 4 bases from J, with 18 bases in between. This CDR3 has 17 amino acids. Germline values: CDR1 SGHNT, CDR2 YENEEA. Written as DNA, the CDR3 is TGTGCCAGCAGCAACCCTAGGGGCGCTCCCGGGGCCAACGTCCTGACTTTC. Protein sequence: CASSNPRGAPGANVLTF.

The chain combines TRBV29-1 with TRBJ1-1, with D uncertain. The ends were cut back, 2 bases at V and 4 bases at J, with 5 bases in the middle. CDR1 SQVTM and CDR2 ANQGSEA come from the germline V gene. This CDR3 has 11 residues. The CDR3 DNA follows: TGCAGCGTTGAACTACCCACTGAAGCTTTCTTT. This codes for CSVELPTEAFF.

The chain uses TRBV5-1 and TRBJ2-5; TRBD2 aligns across 11 bases. The J segment lost 4 bases and the V segment lost 3 bases, leaving 8 bases of the junction unmatched. Germline CDR1 is SGHRS and CDR2 is YFSETQ. This CDR3 spans 16 amino acids. The CDR3 spells CASSSGTSGGGETQYF. CDR3 sequence (DNA): TGCGCCAGCAGCTCCGGGACTAGCGGCGGGGGAGAGACCCAGTACTTC.

The rearrangement uses TRBV27 and TRBJ2-7; 9 bases match TRBD1. Germline V gene sequence: CDR1 MNHEY, CDR2 SMNVEV (reference sequence). V was pared by 10 bases and J by 2 bases, with 18 bases of the junction left unmatched. This CDR3 is 17 amino acids long. The CDR3 protein is CATSSRIRDRVTYEQYF. CDR3 sequence (DNA): TGTGCCACCTCATCACGAATCCGGGACAGGGTTACCTACGAGCAGTACTTC.

The CDR3, as DNA: TGTGCCAGCACCACGGGACTAGCGGGAGACGGGACCCAGTACTTC. It encodes CASTTGLAGDGTQYF. This chain uses TRBV6-1 with TRBJ2-5; 14 nucleotides align to TRBD2. Germline trimming cut 7 bases from V and 7 bases from J; bases unmatched to any gene: 8. Germline V CDR1 and CDR2: MNHNS, SASEGT. The CDR3 is 15 amino acids.

The chain recombines TRBV2 with TRBJ2-7; maybe TRBD2 (6 bases). Germline V lookup: CDR1 SNHLY, CDR2 FYNNEI. V lost 2 bases, J lost 9 bases, and 14 bases lay in between. The CDR3 is made up of 13 amino acids. The CDR3 loop reads CASSESVTSAQYF. The CDR3 DNA reads TGTGCCAGCAGTGAAAGTGTGACTAGTGCGCAGTACTTC.

The chain links TRBV2 to TRBJ1-2; D may be TRBD1 (5 bases). Trimming stripped 6 bases from V and 0 bases from J, with 11 bases between. Germline CDR1 is SNHLY and CDR2 is FYNNEI. The CDR3 has 14 amino acids. The CDR3 nucleotides are TGTGCCAGCAGCCCAAGGGGCACTAACTATGGCTACACCTTC. Protein: CASSPRGTNYGYTF.

The chain joins TRBV5-6 to TRBJ1-4; 8 positions match TRBD1. This CDR3 spans 14 amino acids. Germline V gene sequence: CDR1 SGHDT, CDR2 YYEEEE. V shed 3 bases, J shed 5 bases, and the junction held 3 bases outside the gene matches. The CDR3 reads CASSSRGLNEKLFF. CDR3 sequence (DNA): TGTGCCAGCAGCTCCAGGGGGCTCAATGAAAAACTGTTTTTT.

The rearrangement links TRBV6-5 to TRBJ1-2; D unresolved. V lost 4 bases, J lost 5 bases, and 11 bases lay in between. There are 13 residues in the CDR3. CDR1 and CDR2 (germline): MNHEY, SVGAGI. CDR3 residues: CASSSSEQYGYTF. The CDR3 DNA sequence: TGTGCCAGCAGTTCCTCGGAACAGTATGGCTACACCTTC.

This sequence joins TRBV5-1 and TRBJ1-2; maybe TRBD1 (5 bases). Deletions cut 4 bases from V and 0 bases from J, with 13 bases between. This CDR3 region has 15 residues. The V gene's germline CDR1 is SGHRS and CDR2 YFSETQ. The CDR3 is CASSTREGPNYGYTF. CDR3 nucleotides: TGCGCCAGCAGCACCCGGGAGGGACCTAACTATGGCTACACCTTC.

The chain recombines TRBV27 with TRBJ2-7, with 9 bases identical to TRBD1. V was clipped by 5 bases and J by 5 bases; unmatched bases: 10. The CDR3 runs 15 residues. CDR1 MNHEY and CDR2 SMNVEV come from the germline V gene (reference sequence). CDR3 protein: CASSDAGTGPDEQYF. CDR3 coding DNA: TGTGCCAGCAGTGACGCCGGGACAGGGCCGGACGAGCAGTACTTC.

The chain is built from TRBV5-1 and TRBJ2-3; 14 bases fit TRBD2. From germline, CDR1 is SGHRS and CDR2 YFSETQ. The V and J ends lost 4 bases and 6 bases, in that order; junction bases with no gene match: 13. The CDR3 is 18 residues long. The CDR3 bases are TGCGCCAGCAGCCGGGGGCAGGGGACTAGCGGGAGAGGTGATACGCAGTATTTT. Its protein is CASSRGQGTSGRGDTQYF.

This clone has a single count. This chain joins TRBV30 and TRBJ2-3, with D unclear. V dropped 7 bases and J dropped 0 bases, with 11 bases sitting between them. Germline CDR1 and CDR2: GTSNPN and SVGIG (reference sequence). This CDR3 has 13 amino acids. The CDR3: CAFHTASTDTQYF. In nucleotides, the CDR3 is TGTGCCTTCCACACAGCTAGCACAGATACGCAGTATTTT.

The rearrangement links TRBV27 to TRBJ2-7, with TRBD2 identical over 9 bases. This CDR3 spans 15 amino acids. Unmatched junction bases numbered 8, after V lost 5 bases and J lost 3 bases. Germline-derived CDR1 and CDR2 are MNHEY and SMNVEV (reference sequence). The CDR3 here is CASSPKREEGYEQYF. DNA of the CDR3: TGTGCCAGCAGTCCGAAGCGGGAGGAAGGCTACGAGCAGTACTTC.

The genes are TRBV5-6 and TRBJ2-1; TRBD2 might be the D (6 bases). The CDR3 loop spans 18 amino acids. Trimming removed 5 bases at V and 2 bases at J, with 23 bases between. Germline CDR1 and CDR2: SGHDT and YYEEEE. CDR3 residues: CASRSRLGASAPYNEQFF. For the CDR3, the DNA is TGTGCCAGCAGGTCCCGGCTTGGAGCTAGCGCCCCCTACAATGAGCAGTTCTTC.

This clone occurred many times. The V gene is TRBV19, the J gene TRBJ2-1, with TRBD2 identical over 8 bases. V lost 9 bases, J lost 7 bases, and 11 bases stayed unmatched. The V gene's germline CDR1 is LNHDA and CDR2 SQIVND (reference sequence). There are 14 residues in the CDR3. The CDR3 sequence is CASKGSGGWNEQFF. The CDR3 DNA reads as TGTGCCAGCAAGGGCTCGGGGGGGTGGAATGAGCAGTTCTTC.

This clone has only one observation. The chain is built from TRBV4-1 and TRBJ1-2; weak D call: TRBD1 (6 bases). Trimming took 4 bases from V and 4 from J, leaving 25 bases between them. CDR1 and CDR2 from the germline V gene are MGHRA and YSYEKL. CDR3 length equals 18 residues. CDR3 residues: CASSPSTGSELRGYGYTF. The CDR3 DNA is TGCGCCAGCAGCCCAAGTACTGGTTCAGAACTCAGGGGCTATGGCTACACCTTC.

V and J are TRBV9 and TRBJ2-7, with a possible D match to TRBD2 (6 bases). CDR3 length: 14 residues. V was shortened by 4 bases and J by 3 bases, with 14 bases between the two germline ends. CDR1 is SGDLS and CDR2 is YYNGEE in the germline V gene. The DNA of the CDR3 is TGTGCCAGCAGCCCATCGACTAGTTTCTACGAGCAGTACTTC. Translating it yields CASSPSTSFYEQYF.

V and J are TRBV9 and TRBJ2-7; TRBD2 agrees at 12 bases. J lost 7 bases, V lost 3 bases, and 2 bases had no gene match. Looked up from germline, CDR1 is SGDLS and CDR2 is YYNGEE. The CDR3 spans 13 residues. The DNA of the CDR3 is TGTGCCAGCAGCGGGACTAGCGGGGAAGAGCAGTACTTC. Its protein is CASSGTSGEEQYF.

This chain joins TRBV27 and TRBJ1-1, with D perhaps TRBD1 (6 bases). The CDR3 extends over 15 amino acids. Germline V gene lookup returns CDR1 MNHEY and CDR2 SMNVEV (reference sequence). With 3 bases removed from V and 0 bases from J, the gap between germline ends came to 11 bases. The CDR3 bases are TGTGCCAGCAGTTTCATCACAGGGTTGAACACTGAAGCTTTCTTT. The encoded protein is CASSFITGLNTEAFF.

The V call is TRBV7-8, the J call TRBJ1-5; D gene unclear. V lost 9 bases and J 6 bases, leaving 15 bases between the germline ends. The CDR3 length is 13 residues. Per germline, CDR1 SGHVS and CDR2 FQNEAQ. This CDR3 is CASSHAEAQPQHF. Written as DNA, the CDR3 is TGTGCCAGTTCTCATGCGGAGGCTCAGCCCCAGCATTTT.

The V call is TRBV7-9, the J call TRBJ2-5, with 7 bases aligning to TRBD2. After removal of 5 bases from V and 1 base from J, the junction contained 4 bases not matched to a gene. The CDR3 spans 14 residues. The germline V gene encodes CDR1 SEHNR and CDR2 FQNEAQ (reference sequence). The CDR3: CASSQSSGQETQYF. The CDR3 region has the DNA TGTGCCAGCAGCCAGTCTAGCGGCCAAGAGACCCAGTACTTC. Complete variable domain (other parts from reference TRBV7-9 and TRBJ2-5): DTGVSQNPRHKITKRGQNVTFRCDPISEHNRLYWYRQTLGQGPEFLTYFQNEAQLEKSRLLSDRFSAERPKGSFSTLEIQRTEQGDSAMYLCASSQSSGQETQYFGPGTRLLVL.

This clone appeared once. The genes are TRBV2 and TRBJ2-5, with 7 bases that match TRBD1. From germline, CDR1 is SNHLY and CDR2 FYNNEI. This CDR3 contains 17 residues. The V segment lost 0 bases and the J segment 1 base; nucleotides outside the gene matches: 8. The CDR3 sequence is CASSEASGQSVQETQYF. The CDR3, as DNA: TGTGCCAGCAGTGAAGCGTCGGGACAGTCTGTCCAAGAGACCCAGTACTTC.

This sequence joins TRBV7-8 and TRBJ2-2; 7 nucleotides align to TRBD2. The junction had 13 bases not matched to a gene; V was cut back by 8 bases and J by 4 bases. The length of the CDR3 is 16 residues. Per germline, CDR1 SGHVS and CDR2 FQNEAQ. The DNA of the CDR3 is TGTGCCAGCGTCCCCCCCCCGGGGGGTTTCACCGGGGAGCTGTTTTTT. It codes for CASVPPPGGFTGELFF.

As regards this clone: At the DNA level, this CDR3 is encoded by other sequences in the same sample as well. This rearrangement joins TRBV27 to TRBJ2-1, with 11 bases fitting TRBD2. J gave up 3 bases and V 2 bases, and 0 bases lay outside the gene matches. The CDR3 totals 15 residues. Germline CDR1 is MNHEY and CDR2 is SMNVEV (reference sequence). In DNA, the CDR3 is TGTGCCAGCAGTTTAACTAGCGGGAGCTACAATGAGCAGTTCTTC. Residues: CASSLTSGSYNEQFF.